Below, 26 T cell receptor beta chains from the same sample are listed, as sequenced in a study of PD-1 blockade in classical Hodgkin lymphoma. After autologous stem cell transplantation all patients relapsed, and prior brentuximab vedotin exposure differed between cohorts. Libraries were prepared by immunoSEQ multiplex PCR; TCRdb keeps only in-frame clonotypes and omits some of them. The table shows 55,000 to 75,000 clones, with roughly two thirds occurring only once. This specimen was peripheral blood mononuclear cells (PBMCs), taken before the second cycle of nivolumab. The receptor source for this set is a human donor with classical Hodgkin lymphoma.

The chain couples TRBV11-2 to TRBJ2-6; D might be TRBD1 (6 bases). The V end was cut by 4 bases, the J end by 3 bases, with 16 bases between. This CDR3 region has 17 residues. CDR1 and CDR2 (germline): SGHAT, FQNNGV. CDR3 in DNA: TGTGCCAGCAGCTACACAGGGTCTGTAATTGGGGCCAACGTCCTGACTTTC. It encodes CASSYTGSVIGANVLTF.

The chain uses TRBV27 and TRBJ1-1; D perhaps matches TRBD1 (6 bases). In germline, CDR1 is MNHEY, CDR2 SMNVEV (reference sequence). The CDR3 contains 15 residues. Trimming took off 4 bases at V and 2 bases at J, with 14 bases between the two ends. In DNA form, the CDR3 reads TGTGCCAGCAGTTGGAATAACAGGGTAAACACTGAAGCTTTCTTT. It specifies CASSWNNRVNTEAFF.

The CDR3 loop is CASSLSGDYGYTF. CDR3 bases: TGTGCCAGCAGTTTATCGGGGGACTATGGCTACACCTTC. The genes are TRBV28 and TRBJ1-2; TRBD1 is a possible D gene (5 bases). The CDR3 has 13 residues. Germline V gene lookup returns CDR1 MDHEN and CDR2 SYDVKM. V was pared by 1 base and J by 3 bases, with 6 bases between.

The gene calls are TRBV11-2 and TRBJ2-7; possibly TRBD1 or TRBD2 for D (5 bases each). The CDR3 consists of 13 residues. Germline CDR1 reads SGHAT; CDR2 reads FQNNGV. The V gene lost 1 base and the J gene lost 6 bases, with 10 bases spanning the gap. CDR3 in DNA: TGTGCCAGCAGCTTAGTTTTCGGGGCCGAGCAGTACTTC. This encodes CASSLVFGAEQYF.

The V gene is TRBV20-1, the J gene TRBJ2-7, with D uncertain. The CDR3 runs 11 residues. V lost 3 bases and J 6 bases, leaving 9 bases between the germline ends. Germline CDR1 and CDR2: DFQATT and SNEGSKA (reference sequence). CDR3 DNA sequence: TGCAGTGCTAGCCTACTCCCCGAGCAGTACTTC. Translating gives CSASLLPEQYF.

The chain combines TRBV9 with TRBJ1-2, with a possible D match to TRBD1 (5 bases). The CDR3 runs 13 residues. V lost 2 bases and J lost 7, with 12 bases in between. Looked up from germline, CDR1 is SGDLS and CDR2 is YYNGEE. The DNA for the CDR3 is TGTGCCAGCAGCGTCGAAGGGGAGGGTGGCTACACCTTC. This gives the protein CASSVEGEGGYTF. Supplemented by reference TRBV9 and TRBJ1-2, the full variable domain reads DSGVTQTPKHLITATGQRVTLRCSPRSGDLSVYWYQQSLDQGLQFLIQYYNGEERAKGNILERFSAQQFPDLHSELNLSSLELGDSALYFCASSVEGEGGYTFGSGTRLTVV.

V gene TRBV5-4 combines with J gene TRBJ2-7; 7 bases map to TRBD2. The germline V gene has CDR1 SGHNT and CDR2 YYREEE (reference sequence). V shed 4 bases and J 0 bases; nucleotides not matched to a gene: 7. The CDR3 length is 15 residues. CDR3 loop: CASSPDGGSSYEQYF. In DNA, the CDR3 is TGTGCCAGCAGCCCCGACGGGGGGAGCTCCTACGAGCAGTACTTC.

The chain couples TRBV30 to TRBJ2-1, with TRBD2 matching over 8 bases. Germline V CDR1 and CDR2: GTSNPN, SVGIG (reference sequence). V lost 4 bases and J lost 3; bases outside the gene matches: 8. The CDR3 covers 15 residues. CDR3 nucleotide sequence: TGTGCCTGGAACTACGGGACTAGTTTCTACAATGAGCAGTTCTTC. This translates into CAWNYGTSFYNEQFF.

The chain is built from TRBV19 and TRBJ2-1, with a tentative D call TRBD2 (7 bases). The CDR3 sequence is 16 residues long. V was clipped by 6 bases and J by 4 bases, with 19 bases between them. CDR1 is LNHDA, CDR2 SQIVND, per germline (reference sequence). The CDR3 spells CASSLRGGGSYNEQFF. The CDR3 region has the DNA TGTGCCAGTAGCCTTCGGGGAGGGGGGTCATACAATGAGCAGTTCTTC.

V and J are TRBV7-3 and TRBJ1-1; TRBD1 matches at 7 bases. With 5 bases clipped from V and 5 bases from J, the junction kept 8 bases outside the gene matches. This CDR3 comprises 14 residues. Germline V gives CDR1 SGHTA, CDR2 FQGTGA. DNA for the CDR3: TGTGCCAGCAGCCCGTGGACAGGAGGAACTGAAGCTTTCTTT. It yields the protein CASSPWTGGTEAFF.

The J gene is TRBJ1-5, the V gene TRBV2, with D uncertain. Looked up from germline, CDR1 is SNHLY and CDR2 is FYNNEI. Trimming pared 5 bases from V and 5 bases from J, leaving 10 bases between. This CDR3 contains 13 residues. The CDR3: CASSRSGDQPQHF. CDR3 bases: TGTGCCAGCAGTAGGTCAGGCGATCAGCCCCAGCATTTT.

The chain recombines TRBV28 with TRBJ2-7; perhaps TRBD2 as D (5 bases). Germline CDR1 MDHEN, CDR2 SYDVKM. This CDR3 has 12 residues. The V gene lost 6 bases and the J gene lost 5 bases, with 11 bases spanning the gap. CDR3 sequence reads: CASSLGVDEQYF. For the CDR3, the DNA is TGTGCCAGCAGCCTCGGGGTTGACGAGCAGTACTTC.

The chain couples TRBV6-1 to TRBJ1-1; perhaps TRBD1 as D (5 bases). The ends were cut back, 1 base at V and 9 bases at J, with 12 bases in the middle. Germline lookup yields CDR1 MNHNS and CDR2 SASEGT. The CDR3 covers 13 residues. DNA for the CDR3: TGTGCCAGCAGTGAAGGCAGGTGGGGGAAAGCTTTCTTT. Translation gives CASSEGRWGKAFF.

The chain uses TRBV6-5 and TRBJ1-1, with unresolved D. The germline V gene encodes CDR1 MNHEY and CDR2 SVGAGI. V shed 5 bases and J shed 6 bases, with 16 bases lying between them. This CDR3 is 14 amino acids long. As DNA, the CDR3 is TGTGCCAGCAGTCTTCAGATCGGGGAATCTGAAGCTTTCTTT. Its protein is CASSLQIGESEAFF.

The chain has TRBV7-2 and TRBJ2-7; 8 positions agree with TRBD1. The V segment lost 5 bases and the J segment 6 bases; nucleotides outside the gene matches: 9. Germline lookup yields CDR1 SGHTA and CDR2 FQGNSA. The CDR3 is 14 residues long. Written as DNA, the CDR3 is TGTGCCAGCAGCGAACAGGGGGTTCCCGGCGAGCAGTACTTC. The encoded protein is CASSEQGVPGEQYF.

This clone was observed a single time. The chain is built from TRBV6-5 and TRBJ1-1; 8 nucleotides align to TRBD1. Germline V lookup: CDR1 MNHEY, CDR2 SVGAGI. CDR3 length: 12 amino acids. The V segment lost 5 bases and the J segment 7 bases; nucleotides outside the gene matches: 3. CDR3 nucleotides: TGTGCCAGCAGTCGGACAGGGCATGAAGCTTTCTTT. Amino acid sequence: CASSRTGHEAFF.

The sample holds one count of this clone. The gene calls are TRBV5-1 and TRBJ1-5; 8 positions agree with TRBD1. This CDR3 region has 15 residues. V trimming: 0 bases; J trimming: 7 bases; junction bases outside the gene matches: 6. CDR1 and CDR2 (germline): SGHRS, YFSETQ. CDR3 in amino acids: CASSLGGQGGQPQHF. CDR3 DNA sequence: TGCGCCAGCAGCTTGGGAGGACAGGGAGGCCAGCCCCAGCATTTT. The whole variable domain, filled in from reference TRBV5-1 and TRBJ1-5, reads KAGVTQTPRYLIKTRGQQVTLSCSPISGHRSVSWYQQTPGQGLQFLFEYFSETQRNKGNFPGRFSGRQFSNSRSEMNVSTLELGDSALYLCASSLGGQGGQPQHFGDGTRLSIL.

This clone has only a few counts. The chain links TRBV19 to TRBJ1-2; TRBD1 is a possible D gene (6 bases). Germline V CDR1 and CDR2: LNHDA, SQIVND (reference sequence). The CDR3 runs to 15 residues. Trimming shortened V by 7 bases and J by 3 bases, and 18 bases separated the two germline ends. The CDR3 nucleotides read TGTGCCAGTAACCATCCTCCGGGGGGCGACTATGGCTACACCTTC. Translated: CASNHPPGGDYGYTF.

This clone occurred a few times. The rearrangement uses TRBV6-5 and TRBJ2-7; a possible D gene is TRBD2 (6 bases). Germline values: CDR1 MNHEY, CDR2 SVGAGI. The germline V and J ends were trimmed by 5 bases and 4 bases, with 12 bases remaining between them. The CDR3 is made up of 13 amino acids. CDR3 nucleotides: TGTGCCAGCAGTCGGGGGAATCAGTACGAGCAGTACTTC. Amino acids: CASSRGNQYEQYF.

This rearrangement joins TRBV7-9 to TRBJ2-3, with 8 bases lining up with TRBD2. The CDR3 consists of 14 residues. In germline, CDR1 is SEHNR, CDR2 FQNEAQ (reference sequence). Germline trimming cut 5 bases from V and 5 bases from J; bases unmatched to any gene: 6. CDR3 sequence (DNA): TGTGCCAGCAGCCTTCGGGGGGGCGGAGATACGCAGTATTTT. This codes for CASSLRGGGDTQYF.

The chain employs TRBV7-2 and TRBJ2-1, with 15 bases aligning to TRBD2. Germline loops: CDR1 SGHTA, CDR2 FQGNSA. The CDR3 loop spans 18 amino acids. Losses at the gene ends were 0 bases for V and 7 bases for J; bases not matched to a gene: 7. CDR3 in amino acids: CASSLAPSGLAGGNEQFF. As DNA, the CDR3 is TGTGCCAGCAGCTTAGCCCCCTCGGGACTAGCGGGAGGTAATGAGCAGTTCTTC.

The V gene is TRBV5-4, the J gene TRBJ2-7, with TRBD1 matching over 7 bases. The CDR3 runs to 16 residues. The germline V gene encodes CDR1 SGHNT and CDR2 YYREEE (reference sequence). V gave up 0 bases and J gave up 0 bases; unmatched junction bases: 6. Here the CDR3 DNA reads TGTGCCAGCAGCTTGGCAGGGGGTCTGGGCTCCTACGAGCAGTACTTC. It specifies CASSLAGGLGSYEQYF.

The rearrangement uses TRBV5-4 and TRBJ2-7; D gene ambiguous. V dropped 4 bases and J dropped 5 bases, with 13 bases sitting between them. Germline V gene data show CDR1 as SGHNT and CDR2 as YYREEE (reference sequence). CDR3 length: 13 amino acids. The CDR3 loop reads CASSLDGLDEQYF. The CDR3 bases are TGTGCCAGCAGCCTGGACGGTCTCGACGAGCAGTACTTC.

The chain is built from TRBV2 and TRBJ1-4; no reliable D call. From germline, CDR1 is SNHLY and CDR2 FYNNEI. The germline V and J ends were trimmed by 6 bases and 6 bases, with 17 bases remaining between them. The CDR3 totals 15 residues. The CDR3 DNA is TGTGCCAGCAGGGGATTAGACACGGTTGATGAAAAACTGTTTTTT. As protein: CASRGLDTVDEKLFF.

The V gene is TRBV19, the J gene TRBJ1-1; D call uncertain. The CDR3 has 12 amino acids. In germline, CDR1 is LNHDA, CDR2 SQIVND (reference sequence). V was shortened by 1 base and J by 7 bases, with 7 bases between the two germline ends. The CDR3 DNA follows: TGTGCCAGTAGTATAGGCGCCCGTGAAGCTTTCTTT. Its translation is CASSIGAREAFF.

CDR3 nucleotide sequence: TGCAGCGTTGAAAAGAGGGTAGCCGGGGATACGCAGTATTTT. Amino acids: CSVEKRVAGDTQYF. The gene calls are TRBV29-1 and TRBJ2-3; a possible D gene is TRBD2 (5 bases). Trimming stripped 2 bases from V and 6 bases from J, with 15 bases between. The CDR3 is made up of 14 amino acids. Germline V lookup: CDR1 SQVTM, CDR2 ANQGSEA.